This is a list of T cell receptor beta chains from one sample in a study of T cells in Graves' hyperthyroidism and ophthalmopathy. TCRdb used MiXCR to reprocess the multiplex PCR reads, holding one entry per CDR3 protein. The sample comprises under 400,000 distinct CDR3 sequences, roughly 15% of which are singletons, and roughly 31% rests with the top ten. Sequenced material: blood. These receptors originate from a man younger than 45 with Graves' hyperthyroidism. Both conserved end residues are part of each CDR3. Fields, in order: D gene, J gene, clone size, CDR3 length, V gene, CDR3 DNA, CDR3 protein. The D gene is left open where the match is weak. The size of a clone is reported for some rows only, either as once, few or many, or as a class for expanded clones.

TRBD1 | TRBJ2-7 | few | 15 | TRBV7-9 | TGTGCCAGCAGCTACAATCACAGGGGGCGTTACGAGCAGTACTTC | CASSYNHRGRYEQYF
NA | TRBJ1-1 | many | 14 | TRBV11-2 | TGTGCCAGCAGCTTAGAGGCCTCGAACACTGAAGCTTTCTTT | CASSLEASNTEAFF
NA | TRBJ2-2 | NA | 13 | TRBV10-1 | TGCGCCAGCAGTGTGTATGTCACCGGGGAGCTGTTTTTT | CASSVYVTGELFF
NA | TRBJ2-6 | NA | 12 | TRBV30 | TGTGCCCTGAACTCTGGGGCCAACGTCCTGACTTTC | CALNSGANVLTF
TRBD2 | TRBJ2-3 | many | 17 | TRBV12-3/TRBV12-4 | TGTGCCAGCAGCCTGGCTCGTAGCGGGATTGGGACAGATACGCAGTATTTT | CASSLARSGIGTDTQYF
NA | TRBJ1-3 | few | 15 | TRBV4-1 | TGCGCCAGCTCCCCAACGGGCTCCCGCCGCGGCACCATATATTTT | CASSPTGSRRGTIYF
NA | TRBJ2-2 | NA | 14 | TRBV7-9 | TGTGCCAGCAGCTTACCCAACAGTGGCGGGGAGCTGTTTTTT | CASSLPNSGGELFF
TRBD2 | TRBJ2-7 | NA | 14 | TRBV2 | TGTGCCAGCAGTCGGGACTATGAGGACGGGGAGCAGTACTTC | CASSRDYEDGEQYF
NA | TRBJ2-1 | many | 15 | TRBV20-1 | TGCAGAGCAGGTGGACTCGCCGGTGTCGTGTATGAGCAGTTCTTC | CRAGGLAGVVYEQFF
NA | TRBJ2-7 | many | 19 | TRBV28 | TGTGCCAGCAGCCTCCGGGACAGGGGGGTTGGTCTAGCGGGAGGAGAGCAGTACTTC | CASSLRDRGVGLAGGEQYF
TRBD2 | TRBJ2-1 | many | 15 | TRBV29-1 | TGCAGCGTTGTAGCGGGAGTGGGCCCATACAATGAGCAGTTCTTC | CSVVAGVGPYNEQFF
NA | TRBJ1-1 | many | 15 | TRBV3-1 | TGTGCCAGCAGCCCCTCAGGGGCGGTAAACACTGAAGCTTTCTTT | CASSPSGAVNTEAFF
NA | TRBJ2-2 | many | 13 | TRBV27 | TGTGCCAGCAGTTTAGGGACCACCGGGGAGCTGTTTTTT | CASSLGTTGELFF
NA | TRBJ1-3 | NA | 17 | TRBV9 | TGTGCCAGCAGCGTGAATCGGGACGAGAGCTCTGGAAACACCATATATTTT | CASSVNRDESSGNTIYF
NA | TRBJ2-3 | many | 15 | TRBV30 | TGTGCCTGGGACGGGACTCACCCTTTCTCAGATACGCAGTATTTT | CAWDGTHPFSDTQYF
NA | TRBJ2-2 | many | 16 | TRBV11-2 | TGTGCCAGCAGCCCGGTAGGGGTCGCGGGCACCGGGGAGCTGTTTTTT | CASSPVGVAGTGELFF
TRBD2 | TRBJ2-5 | NA | 16 | TRBV10-3 | TGTGCCACCTACCCGGCGAGCGGGAGGGGACAAGAGACCCAGTACTTC | CATYPASGRGQETQYF
NA | TRBJ1-2 | NA | 14 | TRBV28 | TGTGCCAGCAGTCCCCCATGGACAGATTATGGCTACACCTTC | CASSPPWTDYGYTF
TRBD2 | TRBJ2-7 | many | 15 | TRBV7-9 | TGTGCCAGCGCTGGGGACGGAAGCGGGAGATACGAGCAGTACTTC | CASAGDGSGRYEQYF
TRBD2 | TRBJ2-2 | many | 13 | TRBV19 | TGTGCCAGTAGTAGACTAGCCCCCGGGGAGCTGTTTTTT | CASSRLAPGELFF
TRBD1 | TRBJ2-7 | NA | 13 | TRBV29-1 | TGCAGCGTTGGAGGGACAGGGGGCTACGAGCAGTACTTC | CSVGGTGGYEQYF